A single sample gave rise to the 24 T cell receptor beta chains below, sequenced in a study of follicular helper T cells after annual influenza vaccination. Produced via immunoSEQ multiplex PCR; TCRdb's table is partial and in-frame only. The table has about 7,800 clones, less than 85% seen once. The time point: 2014-2015 season, 7 days after vaccination. Sequencing was performed on CXCR5+ CD38- circulating T follicular helper cells from blood, taken 7 days after influenza vaccination. The subset: circulating Tfh, non-naive CD4+CXCR5+PD-1+ (ICOS+CD38+ or ICOS-CD38-). The receptor set was obtained from an adult who received the influenza vaccine.

This clone showed up just a few times. The chain couples TRBV6-1 to TRBJ2-2; D ambiguous. Between the trimmed V and J ends, which lost 2 bases and 4 bases, there was a span of 5 bases. The germline V gene encodes CDR1 MNHNS and CDR2 SASEGT. The CDR3 sequence is 13 residues long. The CDR3 DNA reads as TGTGCCAGCAGTGAACGCCCCACCGGGGAGCTGTTTTTT. The encoded protein is CASSERPTGELFF.

The V and J genes are TRBV5-1 and TRBJ2-7, with 7 bases that match TRBD1. The CDR3 has 16 residues. The V gene's germline CDR1 is SGHRS and CDR2 YFSETQ. Unmatched junction bases numbered 9, after V lost 1 base and J lost 2 bases. For the CDR3, the DNA is TGCGCCAGCAGCTTGAAGTCCGGGACAGCCGCCTACGAGCAGTACTTC. Translation gives CASSLKSGTAAYEQYF.

CDR3 DNA: TGTGCCAGCAGTTTATCCCCCAGGATCAATGGCTACACCTTC. It specifies CASSLSPRINGYTF. The chain is built from TRBV27 and TRBJ1-2; D remains unclear. Germline V gene data show CDR1 as MNHEY and CDR2 as SMNVEV (reference sequence). Trimming stripped 0 bases from V and 6 bases from J, with 11 bases between. CDR3 length equals 14 residues.

The chain is built from TRBV5-5 and TRBJ1-1; D unresolved. V lost 0 bases and J 2 bases, leaving 8 bases between the germline ends. CDR3 length equals 14 residues. Germline-derived CDR1 and CDR2 are SGHKS and YYEKEE (reference sequence). CDR3 residues: CASSLGVRNTEAFF. The CDR3 coding sequence is TGTGCCAGCAGCTTGGGCGTCAGAAACACTGAAGCTTTCTTT.

This chain joins TRBV19 and TRBJ2-5; 7 bases are shared with TRBD2. The trim removed 8 bases at V and 9 bases at J, leaving 12 bases unmatched. Germline lookup yields CDR1 LNHDA and CDR2 SQIVND (reference sequence). The CDR3 totals 13 residues. This chain's CDR3 is CASFEGQGGSQYF. CDR3 DNA sequence: TGTGCCAGTTTTGAAGGTCAGGGAGGGTCCCAGTACTTC.

This clone was observed once. The chain combines TRBV7-2 with TRBJ1-5; TRBD1 might be the D (5 bases). The V and J ends lost 3 bases and 7 bases respectively, with 13 bases between them. Germline V gene data show CDR1 as SGHTA and CDR2 as FQGNSA. The CDR3 extends over 14 amino acids. CDR3 residues: CASSLSRVGQPQHF. In DNA form, the CDR3 reads TGTGCCAGCAGCTTGAGCAGGGTAGGCCAGCCCCAGCATTTT. Supplemented by reference TRBV7-2 and TRBJ1-5, the full variable domain reads GAGVSQSPSNKVTEKGKDVELRCDPISGHTALYWYRQSLGQGLEFLIYFQGNSAPDKSGLPSDRFSAERTGGSVSTLTIQRTQQEDSAVYLCASSLSRVGQPQHFGDGTRLSIL.

J is TRBJ2-3 and V is TRBV18; 7 nucleotides match TRBD1. Germline V gene sequence: CDR1 KGHSH, CDR2 LQKENI. CDR3 length: 12 amino acids. V gave up 3 bases and J gave up 7 bases; unmatched junction bases: 1. The CDR3 sequence: CASSPDRNTQYF. CDR3 nucleotides: TGTGCCAGCTCACCGGACAGGAATACGCAGTATTTT.

The chain has TRBV7-2 and TRBJ1-5; D is possibly TRBD1 (5 bases). This CDR3 has 17 residues. V was cut by 1 base and J by 2 bases, with 15 bases left in between. Germline CDR1 SGHTA, CDR2 FQGNSA. Here the CDR3 DNA reads TGTGCCAGCAGCTTAGTGTGGGGGAGCGCTCGCAATCAGCCCCAGCATTTT. Amino acid sequence: CASSLVWGSARNQPQHF.

As concerns this clone: This CDR3 is also generated by other DNA sequences in the sample. V usage is TRBV5-4 and J usage is TRBJ2-2; D unclear. This CDR3 has 17 amino acids. Trimming removed 0 bases from V and 2 bases from J, with 14 bases in between. Germline V CDR1 and CDR2: SGHNT, YYREEE (reference sequence). The CDR3 protein is CASSLANAQRNTGELFF. CDR3 bases: TGTGCCAGCAGCTTGGCCAATGCCCAAAGAAACACCGGGGAGCTGTTTTTT.

This chain links TRBV19 with TRBJ1-6, with 7 bases identical to TRBD1. CDR3 length: 16 amino acids. J was trimmed by 3 bases and V by 7 bases; bases with no gene match: 9. Germline assignment: CDR1 LNHDA and CDR2 SQIVND (reference sequence). The CDR3 DNA reads TGTGCCAGTACCAAGTCGGACAGGCTCTATAATTCACCCCTCCACTTT. It specifies CASTKSDRLYNSPLHF.

This clone was seen just once. The chain joins TRBV2 to TRBJ2-5, with 8 bases fitting TRBD1. Unmatched junction bases numbered 6, after V lost 10 bases and J lost 5 bases. The CDR3 sequence is 12 residues long. The V gene's germline CDR1 is SNHLY and CDR2 FYNNEI. The CDR3 loop reads CAIQGAGETQYF. CDR3 nucleotides: TGTGCCATCCAGGGGGCAGGGGAGACCCAGTACTTC.

The chain has TRBV7-8 and TRBJ1-3; a possible D gene is TRBD1 (6 bases). The germline V gene encodes CDR1 SGHVS and CDR2 FQNEAQ. The length of the CDR3 is 14 residues. Deletions cut 4 bases from V and 4 bases from J, with 11 bases between. CDR3: CASSSRGGGNTIYF. The CDR3 DNA reads TGTGCCAGCAGCTCGAGGGGGGGCGGAAACACCATATATTTT.

This clone appeared a few times. V usage is TRBV19 and J usage is TRBJ1-2; D possibly corresponds to TRBD1 (6 bases). The CDR3 spans 14 residues. Germline-derived CDR1 and CDR2 are LNHDA and SQIVND (reference sequence). V gave up 7 bases and J gave up 6 bases, with 18 bases separating them. The CDR3 sequence is CASTITGSEDGYTF. CDR3 DNA sequence: TGTGCCAGTACCATCACAGGGTCGGAGGATGGCTACACCTTC.

CDR3 sequence reads: CASSTRGVRETQYF. In DNA, the CDR3 is TGTGCCAGTAGTACCCGAGGAGTTCGTGAGACCCAGTACTTC. This chain uses TRBV19 with TRBJ2-5; D uncertain. CDR3 length: 14 residues. The germline V and J ends were trimmed by 4 bases and 5 bases, with 14 bases remaining between them. The germline V gene has CDR1 LNHDA and CDR2 SQIVND (reference sequence).

The chain is built from TRBV19 and TRBJ2-7, with D hard to call. In germline, CDR1 is LNHDA, CDR2 SQIVND (reference sequence). Trimming removed 7 bases from V and 4 bases from J, with 17 bases in between. This CDR3 is built from 14 residues. This chain's CDR3 is CASTMPDSGYEQYF. The CDR3 nucleotides are TGTGCCAGTACCATGCCCGACTCAGGTTACGAGCAGTACTTC.

The V call is TRBV30, the J call TRBJ2-1; D is uncertain. V was trimmed by 3 bases and J by 9 bases, leaving 18 bases between them. The V gene's germline CDR1 is GTSNPN and CDR2 SVGIG (reference sequence). The CDR3 is made up of 14 amino acids. Written as DNA, the CDR3 is TGTGCCTGGAGAAACCAGTCCATTGTCGGTGAGCAGTTCTTC. This encodes CAWRNQSIVGEQFF.

The chain is built from TRBV7-8 and TRBJ2-1, with 8 nucleotides matching TRBD2. V trimming: 4 bases; J trimming: 6 bases; junction bases outside the gene matches: 5. CDR1 is SGHVS and CDR2 is FQNEAQ in the germline V gene. The CDR3 contains 14 residues. CDR3 sequence: CASSSREGSNEQFF. The CDR3 bases are TGTGCCAGCAGCTCCCGGGAGGGGTCCAATGAGCAGTTCTTC. The full variable domain, with the rest looked up from reference TRBV7-8 and TRBJ2-1, is GAGVSQSPRYKVAKRGQDVALRCDPISGHVSLFWYQQALGQGPEFLTYFQNEAQLDKSGLPSDRFFAERPEGSVSTLKIQRTQQEDSAVYLCASSSREGSNEQFFGPGTRLTVL.

This clone appeared a single time. J is TRBJ1-6 and V is TRBV25-1; unclear D gene. This CDR3 is 14 amino acids long. V was clipped by 3 bases and J by 6 bases, with 9 bases between them. CDR1 is MGHDK and CDR2 is SYGVNS in the germline V gene. CDR3 nucleotide sequence: TGTGCCAGCAGTGAGGGGTGGGCTAATTCACCCCTCCACTTT. Translation: CASSEGWANSPLHF.

The chain couples TRBV16 to TRBJ1-1, with no clear D. In germline, CDR1 is KGHSY, CDR2 FQNENV. Between the trimmed V and J ends, which lost 3 bases and 4 bases, there was a span of 9 bases. The CDR3 runs 13 residues. CDR3 DNA sequence: TGTGCCAGCAGCCAGGATAGAGGCACTGAAGCTTTCTTT. Its translation is CASSQDRGTEAFF.

The chain carries TRBV2 and TRBJ1-1; 8 positions match TRBD1. The ends lost 6 bases at V and 1 base at J; junction bases unmatched: 22. Germline assignment: CDR1 SNHLY and CDR2 FYNNEI. The CDR3 covers 20 residues. The CDR3 reads CASRGGPGQGAAMRNTEAFF. The CDR3 DNA reads as TGTGCCAGCAGGGGAGGACCGGGGCAGGGGGCGGCTATGAGGAACACTGAAGCTTTCTTT.

CDR3 sequence (DNA): TGTGCCAGCAGCGTCGCTCGTAATTGGGATACGCAGTATTTT. Translated, it gives CASSVARNWDTQYF. The V gene is TRBV9, the J gene TRBJ2-3; D not resolved. Germline loops: CDR1 SGDLS, CDR2 YYNGEE. V lost 2 bases to trimming and J lost 6 bases, with 13 bases between them. The CDR3 consists of 14 residues. Looking up the rest from reference TRBV9 and TRBJ2-3 gives the full variable domain: DSGVTQTPKHLITATGQRVTLRCSPRSGDLSVYWYQQSLDQGLQFLIQYYNGEERAKGNILERFSAQQFPDLHSELNLSSLELGDSALYFCASSVARNWDTQYFGPGTRLTVL.

The chain carries TRBV6-5 and TRBJ2-7; 7 positions match TRBD1. Germline lookup yields CDR1 MNHEY and CDR2 SVGAGI. With 5 bases clipped from V and 3 bases from J, the junction kept 7 bases outside the gene matches. This CDR3 has 14 residues. In DNA form, the CDR3 reads TGTGCCAGCAGTAGGGACAGTATACTCTACGAGCAGTACTTC. This encodes CASSRDSILYEQYF.

The chain has TRBV29-1 and TRBJ2-5, with D perhaps matching TRBD2 (5 bases). The germline V gene encodes CDR1 SQVTM and CDR2 ANQGSEA. This CDR3 region has 14 residues. V gave up 6 bases and J gave up 5 bases, with 19 bases separating them. In DNA form, the CDR3 reads TGCAGCGTCGGAAAAGGAGGAGTTGGGGAGACCCAGTACTTC. As protein: CSVGKGGVGETQYF.

The chain combines TRBV11-2 with TRBJ2-1, with 9 positions matching TRBD1. V lost 6 bases and J lost 3; bases outside the gene matches: 3. Germline CDR1 is SGHAT and CDR2 is FQNNGV. The CDR3 runs 14 residues. The DNA of the CDR3 is TGTGCCAGCAGAATGACAGGGGGCTACAATGAGCAGTTCTTC. Residues: CASRMTGGYNEQFF.